This T cell receptor beta chain was captured by sequencing in a study of blood T cells in healthy people across ages. Study-wide findings and caveats: Getting older went along with TCR beta diversity per million T cells dropping roughly linearly.

Through a sample-barcoded 5' primer and a J-beta primer mix, a second PCR was run for about 6 to 11 cycles. TCRdb reanalysed the 5' RACE reads using MiXCR and keeps one entry per CDR3 protein. The sample lists about 1.1 million distinct CDR3 sequences, around two fifths seen once, with 10% to 15% in the top ten. The V gene's germline CDR1 is SEHNR and CDR2 FQNEAQ (reference sequence). The CDR3 runs 15 residues. Trimming shortened V by 3 bases and J by 8 bases, and 16 bases separated the two germline ends. As regards this clonotype: The antigen remains undetermined.

This clonotype was obtained from a man aged 18 to 35 in good health. Sequenced material: blood. The chain carries TRBV7-9 and TRBJ1-4; TRBD1 might be the D (6 bases). CDR3 sequence: CASSFDERGAEKLFF. The CDR3 DNA follows: TGTGCCAGCAGCTTTGATGAACGGGGGGCAGAAAAACTGTTTTTT.